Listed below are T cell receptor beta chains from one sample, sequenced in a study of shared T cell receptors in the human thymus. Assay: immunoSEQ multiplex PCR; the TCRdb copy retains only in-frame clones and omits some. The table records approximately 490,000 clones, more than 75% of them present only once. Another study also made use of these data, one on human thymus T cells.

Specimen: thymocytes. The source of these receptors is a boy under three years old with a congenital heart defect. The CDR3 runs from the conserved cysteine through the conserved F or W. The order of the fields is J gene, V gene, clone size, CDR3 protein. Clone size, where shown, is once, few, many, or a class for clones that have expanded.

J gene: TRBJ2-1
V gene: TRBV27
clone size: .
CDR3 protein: CASSLLPRDRNNEQFF

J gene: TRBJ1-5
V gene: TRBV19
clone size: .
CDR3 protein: CASIPDGSNQPQHF

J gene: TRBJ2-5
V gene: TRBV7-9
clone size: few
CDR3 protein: CASSLFGTSETQYF

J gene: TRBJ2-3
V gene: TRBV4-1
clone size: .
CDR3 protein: CASSQGEREGFWGTDTQYF

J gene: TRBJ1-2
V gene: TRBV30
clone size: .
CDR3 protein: CAWSVRGGEHGYTF

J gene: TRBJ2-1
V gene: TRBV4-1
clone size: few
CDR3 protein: CASSQMGGPNNEQFF

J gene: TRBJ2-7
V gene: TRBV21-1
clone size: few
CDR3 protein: CASSKAGTKTSYEQYF

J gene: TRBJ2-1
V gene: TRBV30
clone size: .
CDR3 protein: CAWARPPAAYNEQFF

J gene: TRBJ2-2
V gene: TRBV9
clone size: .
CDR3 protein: CASSPRTSGYTGELFF

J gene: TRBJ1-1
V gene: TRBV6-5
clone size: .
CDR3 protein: CASSPGTNEAFF

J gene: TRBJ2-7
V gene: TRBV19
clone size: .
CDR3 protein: CASSFPWTSAHNEQYF

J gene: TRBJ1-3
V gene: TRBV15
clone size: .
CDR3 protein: CATSRPGHSGNTIYF

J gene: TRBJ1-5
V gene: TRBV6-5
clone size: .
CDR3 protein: CASTAGGQGDQPQHF

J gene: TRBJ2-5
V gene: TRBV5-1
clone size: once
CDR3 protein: CASSFSGRAREGQETQYF

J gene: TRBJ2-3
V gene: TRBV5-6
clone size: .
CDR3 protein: CASSVRDRGTDTQYF

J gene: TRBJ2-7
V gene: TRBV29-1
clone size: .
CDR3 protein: CSVRDPDRLGQYF

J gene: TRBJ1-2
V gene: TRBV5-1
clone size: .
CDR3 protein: CASSLQDRGRVTF

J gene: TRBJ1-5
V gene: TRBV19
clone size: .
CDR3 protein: CASSIGRGPNQPQHF

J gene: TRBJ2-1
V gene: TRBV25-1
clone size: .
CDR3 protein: CASSELSPPGGFF

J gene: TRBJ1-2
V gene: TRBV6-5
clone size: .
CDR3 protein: CASRDRVIGGYTF

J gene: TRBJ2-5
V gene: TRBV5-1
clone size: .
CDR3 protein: CASSFWREEETQYF

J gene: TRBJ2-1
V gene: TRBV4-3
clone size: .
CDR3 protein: CASSQERRRILAGGPSYNEQFF

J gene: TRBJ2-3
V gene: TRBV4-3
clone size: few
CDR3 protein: CASSRAISGSTDTQYF

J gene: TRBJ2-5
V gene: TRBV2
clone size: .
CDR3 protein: CASSERGSSGRRETQYF

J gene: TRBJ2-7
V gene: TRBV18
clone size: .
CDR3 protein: CASSPGGRDKLTYEQYF

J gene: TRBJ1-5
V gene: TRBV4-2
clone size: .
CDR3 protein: CASSQGAETGVNQPQHF

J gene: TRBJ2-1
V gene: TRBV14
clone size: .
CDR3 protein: CASSRLPTSGISSYNEQFF

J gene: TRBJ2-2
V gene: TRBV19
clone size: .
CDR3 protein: CASALPGQGLPGELFF

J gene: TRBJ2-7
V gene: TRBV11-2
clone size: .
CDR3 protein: CASSIHTGPEQYF

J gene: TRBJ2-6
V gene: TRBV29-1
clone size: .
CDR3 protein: CSVGKGRGAGANVLTF

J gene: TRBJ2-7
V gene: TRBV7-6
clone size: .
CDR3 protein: CASSLGGFREQYF

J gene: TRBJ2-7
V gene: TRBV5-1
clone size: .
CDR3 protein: CASSPRDRWVEQYF

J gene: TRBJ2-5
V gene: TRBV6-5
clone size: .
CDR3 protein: CASSSPGGGPQYF

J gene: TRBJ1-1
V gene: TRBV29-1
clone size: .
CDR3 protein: CSVRGGDRSNTEAFF

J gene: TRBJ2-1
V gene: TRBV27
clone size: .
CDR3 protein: CASSLPSPATSGSHEQFF

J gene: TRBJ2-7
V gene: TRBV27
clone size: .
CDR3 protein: CASSLSGTGPSYEQYF

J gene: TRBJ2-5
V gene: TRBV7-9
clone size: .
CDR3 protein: CASSSTDRTSGKETQYF

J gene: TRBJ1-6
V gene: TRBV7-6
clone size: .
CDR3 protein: CASSHREGQHNSPLHF

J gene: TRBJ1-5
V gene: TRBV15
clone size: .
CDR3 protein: CATRRTGGNQPQHF

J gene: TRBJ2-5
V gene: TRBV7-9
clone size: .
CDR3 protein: CASSLVWRAGGHLGETQYF

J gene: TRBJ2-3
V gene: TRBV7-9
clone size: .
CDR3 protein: CASSFSRLAEGTDTQYF

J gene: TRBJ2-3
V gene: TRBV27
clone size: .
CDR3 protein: CASSTDRSGDTQYF

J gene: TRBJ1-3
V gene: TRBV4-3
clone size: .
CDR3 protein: CASSRSPGTGHNKNTIYF